The present TCR beta chain was sequenced within a study of cytomegalovirus exposure and HLA in healthy donors. Study background: Early released data had roughly 81 million unique TCRs, all coming from HLA-typed donors.

Broader study findings: What TCR beta sequences reportedly achieved was accurate prediction of HLA-A and HLA-B alleles in most subjects.

In the PCR, 60 Vbeta and 13 Jbeta primers were used. Here immunoSEQ multiplex PCR was the method, and the copy in TCRdb shows in-frame clones only, minus some. The listing contains 70,000 to 85,000 clones. To note about this clone: The antigen remains undetermined.

The CDR3 is 12 residues long. The germline V gene has CDR1 MNHNY and CDR2 SVGAGI (reference sequence). V lost 6 bases, J lost 15 bases, and 6 bases stayed unmatched. The clonotype was recovered from a female donor in good health and CMV-seropositive. Sequencing was carried out using PBMCs. This sequence joins TRBV6-6 and TRBJ2-1; 12 nucleotides align to TRBD2. CDR3 DNA: TGTGCCAGCAGAGAGACTAGCGGGGGTCTGTTCTTC. Translating gives CASRETSGGLFF.